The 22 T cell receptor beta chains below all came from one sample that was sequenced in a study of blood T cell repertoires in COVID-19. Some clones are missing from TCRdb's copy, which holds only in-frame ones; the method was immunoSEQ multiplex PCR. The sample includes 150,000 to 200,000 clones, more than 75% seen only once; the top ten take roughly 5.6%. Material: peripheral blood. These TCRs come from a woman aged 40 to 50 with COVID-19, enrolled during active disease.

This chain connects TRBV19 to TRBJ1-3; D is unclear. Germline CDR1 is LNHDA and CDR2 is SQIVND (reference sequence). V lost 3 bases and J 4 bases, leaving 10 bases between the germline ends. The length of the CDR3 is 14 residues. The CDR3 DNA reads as TGTGCCAGTAGTATGCCGGAGTTCGGAAACACCATATATTTT. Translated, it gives CASSMPEFGNTIYF.

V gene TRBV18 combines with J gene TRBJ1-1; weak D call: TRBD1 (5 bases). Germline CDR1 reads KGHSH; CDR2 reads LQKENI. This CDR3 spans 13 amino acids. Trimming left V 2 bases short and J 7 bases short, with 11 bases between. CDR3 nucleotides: TGTGCCAGCTCACCATTAGGGAGGGGTGAAGCTTTCTTT. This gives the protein CASSPLGRGEAFF.

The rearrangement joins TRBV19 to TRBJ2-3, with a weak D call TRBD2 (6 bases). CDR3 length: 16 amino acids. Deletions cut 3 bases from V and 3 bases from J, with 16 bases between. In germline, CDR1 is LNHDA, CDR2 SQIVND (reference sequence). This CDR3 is CASSIGSSGWTDTQYF. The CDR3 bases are TGTGCCAGTAGTATTGGATCGAGCGGGTGGACAGATACGCAGTATTTT.

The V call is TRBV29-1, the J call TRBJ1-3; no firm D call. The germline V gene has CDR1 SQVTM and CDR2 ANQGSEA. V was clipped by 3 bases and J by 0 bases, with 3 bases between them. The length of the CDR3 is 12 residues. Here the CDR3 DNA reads TGCAGCGTTGACGGCTCTGGAAACACCATATATTTT. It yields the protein CSVDGSGNTIYF.

The CDR3 bases are TGTGCCAGCAGTGGTGAACGGGATTCACCCCTCCACTTT. This sequence encodes CASSGERDSPLHF. The chain uses TRBV2 and TRBJ1-6; D unresolved. V dropped 4 bases and J dropped 8 bases, with 9 bases sitting between them. Germline CDR1 reads SNHLY; CDR2 reads FYNNEI. The CDR3 contains 13 residues.

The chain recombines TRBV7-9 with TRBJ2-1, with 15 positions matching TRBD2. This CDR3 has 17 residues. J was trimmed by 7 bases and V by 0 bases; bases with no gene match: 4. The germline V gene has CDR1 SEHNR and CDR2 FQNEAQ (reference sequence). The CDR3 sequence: CASSLALGTSGRNEQFF. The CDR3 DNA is TGTGCCAGCAGCTTAGCGCTCGGGACTAGCGGGAGGAATGAGCAGTTCTTC.

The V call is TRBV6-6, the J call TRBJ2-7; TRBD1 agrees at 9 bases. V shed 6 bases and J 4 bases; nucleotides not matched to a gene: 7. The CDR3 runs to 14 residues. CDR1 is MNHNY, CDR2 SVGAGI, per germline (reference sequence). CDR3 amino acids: CASRAGQGNYEQYF. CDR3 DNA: TGTGCCAGCAGGGCTGGACAGGGGAATTACGAGCAGTACTTC.

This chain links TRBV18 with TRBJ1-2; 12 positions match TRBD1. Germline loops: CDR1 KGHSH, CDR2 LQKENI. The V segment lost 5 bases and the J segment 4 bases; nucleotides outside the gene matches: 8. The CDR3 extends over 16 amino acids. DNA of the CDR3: TGTGCCAGCTCATCAAGGGACAGGGGGCTCGGCTATGGCTACACCTTC. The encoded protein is CASSSRDRGLGYGYTF.

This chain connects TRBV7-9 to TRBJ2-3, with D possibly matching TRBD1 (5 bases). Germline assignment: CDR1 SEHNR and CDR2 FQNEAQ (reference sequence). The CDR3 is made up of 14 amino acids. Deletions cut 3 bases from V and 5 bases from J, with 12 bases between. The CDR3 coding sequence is TGTGCCAGCAGCTTCGGGTTACAGGTAGATACGCAGTATTTT. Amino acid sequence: CASSFGLQVDTQYF. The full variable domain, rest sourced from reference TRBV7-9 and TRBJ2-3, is DTGVSQNPRHKITKRGQNVTFRCDPISEHNRLYWYRQTLGQGPEFLTYFQNEAQLEKSRLLSDRFSAERPKGSFSTLEIQRTEQGDSAMYLCASSFGLQVDTQYFGPGTRLTVL.

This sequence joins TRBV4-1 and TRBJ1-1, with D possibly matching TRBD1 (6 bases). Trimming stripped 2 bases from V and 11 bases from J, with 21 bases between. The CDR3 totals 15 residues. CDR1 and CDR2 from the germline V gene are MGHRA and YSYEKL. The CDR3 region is CASSQPGTRNLGAFF. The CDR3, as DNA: TGCGCCAGCAGCCAACCCGGGACACGTAATCTTGGGGCTTTCTTT.

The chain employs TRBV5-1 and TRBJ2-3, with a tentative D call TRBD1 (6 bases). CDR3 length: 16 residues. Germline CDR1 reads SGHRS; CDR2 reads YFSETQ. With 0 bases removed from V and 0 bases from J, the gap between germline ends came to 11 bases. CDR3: CASSLAWTVSTDTQYF. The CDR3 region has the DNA TGCGCCAGCAGCTTGGCGTGGACAGTTAGCACAGATACGCAGTATTTT.

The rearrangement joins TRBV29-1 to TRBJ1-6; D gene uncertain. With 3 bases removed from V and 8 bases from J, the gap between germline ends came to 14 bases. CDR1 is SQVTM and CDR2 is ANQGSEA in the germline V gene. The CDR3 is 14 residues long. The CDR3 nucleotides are TGCAGCGTTGATGGTTCCGGCGGCCATTCACCCCTCCACTTT. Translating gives CSVDGSGGHSPLHF.

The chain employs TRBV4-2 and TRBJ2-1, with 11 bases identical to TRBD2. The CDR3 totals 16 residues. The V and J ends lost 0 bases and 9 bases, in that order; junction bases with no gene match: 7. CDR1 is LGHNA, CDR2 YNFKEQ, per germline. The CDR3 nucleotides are TGTGCCAGCAGCCAAGATCCCACTAGCGGGAGTGTTGAGCAGTTCTTC. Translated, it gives CASSQDPTSGSVEQFF.

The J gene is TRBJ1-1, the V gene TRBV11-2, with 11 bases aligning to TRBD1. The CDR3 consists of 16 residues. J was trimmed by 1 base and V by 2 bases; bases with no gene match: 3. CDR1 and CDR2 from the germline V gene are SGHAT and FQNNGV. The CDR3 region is CASSLIGTGGNTEAFF. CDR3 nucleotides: TGTGCCAGCAGCTTAATCGGGACAGGGGGGAACACTGAAGCTTTCTTT. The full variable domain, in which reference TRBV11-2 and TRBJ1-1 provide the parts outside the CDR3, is EAGVAQSPRYKIIEKRQSVAFWCNPISGHATLYWYQQILGQGPKLLIQFQNNGVVDDSQLPKDRFSAERLKGVDSTLKIQPAKLEDSAVYLCASSLIGTGGNTEAFFGQGTRLTVV.

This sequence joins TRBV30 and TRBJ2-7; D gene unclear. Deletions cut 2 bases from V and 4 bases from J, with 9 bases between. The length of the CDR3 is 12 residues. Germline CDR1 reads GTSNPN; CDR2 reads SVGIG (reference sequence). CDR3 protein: CAWSPSGYEQYF. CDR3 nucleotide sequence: TGTGCCTGGAGTCCTAGTGGATACGAGCAGTACTTC.

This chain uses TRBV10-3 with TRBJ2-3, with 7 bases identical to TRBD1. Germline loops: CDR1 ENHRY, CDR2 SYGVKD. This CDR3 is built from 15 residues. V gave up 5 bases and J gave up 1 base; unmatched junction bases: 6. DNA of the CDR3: TGTGCCATCAGTAGGGACAGCCAACGCACAGATACGCAGTATTTT. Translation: CAISRDSQRTDTQYF.

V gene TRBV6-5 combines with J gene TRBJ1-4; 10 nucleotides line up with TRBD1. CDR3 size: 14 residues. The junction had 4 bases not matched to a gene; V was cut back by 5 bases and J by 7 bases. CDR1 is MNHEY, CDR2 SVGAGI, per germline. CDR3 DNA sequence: TGTGCCAGCAGTCCGGACAGGGGGGGTGAAAAACTGTTTTTT. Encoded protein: CASSPDRGGEKLFF.

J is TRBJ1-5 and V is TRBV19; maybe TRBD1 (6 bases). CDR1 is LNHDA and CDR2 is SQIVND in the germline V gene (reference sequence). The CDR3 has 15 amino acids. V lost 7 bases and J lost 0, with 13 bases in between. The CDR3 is CASMWGPYSNQPQHF. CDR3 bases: TGTGCCAGTATGTGGGGGCCCTATAGCAATCAGCCCCAGCATTTT.

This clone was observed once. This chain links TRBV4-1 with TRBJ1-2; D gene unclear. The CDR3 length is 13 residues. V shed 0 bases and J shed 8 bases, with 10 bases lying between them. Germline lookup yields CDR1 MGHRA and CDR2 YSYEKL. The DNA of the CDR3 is TGCGCCAGCAGCCAAGAAACAGTCAGCGGCTACACCTTC. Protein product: CASSQETVSGYTF.

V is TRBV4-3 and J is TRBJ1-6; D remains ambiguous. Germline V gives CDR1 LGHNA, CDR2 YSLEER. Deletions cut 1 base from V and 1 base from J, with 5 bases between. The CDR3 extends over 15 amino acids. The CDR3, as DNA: TGCGCCAGCAGCCAAGGGCAATCCTATAATTCACCCCTCCACTTT. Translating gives CASSQGQSYNSPLHF.

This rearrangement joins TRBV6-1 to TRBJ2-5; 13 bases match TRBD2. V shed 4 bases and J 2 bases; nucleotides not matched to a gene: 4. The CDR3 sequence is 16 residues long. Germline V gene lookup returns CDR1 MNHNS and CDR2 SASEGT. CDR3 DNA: TGTGCCAGCAGTGGGACTAGCGGGGGCTTTCAAGAGACCCAGTACTTC. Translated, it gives CASSGTSGGFQETQYF.

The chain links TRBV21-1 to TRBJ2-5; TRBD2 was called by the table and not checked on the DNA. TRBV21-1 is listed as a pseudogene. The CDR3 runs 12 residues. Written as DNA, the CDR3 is TGTGCCAGCAGGATAACGGGGGAGACCCAGTACTTC. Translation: CASRITGETQYF.